Listed here are 2 T cell receptor beta chains from one sample, sequenced in a study of T-cell reconstitution after alpha-beta-depleted transplantation in children. Preparation of the TCRbeta library used unique molecular identifiers. From the PCR reads, TCRdb called clonotypes with MiXCR, one entry per CDR3 protein. This sample has just under 550,000 distinct CDR3 sequences, with about 17% found just once. Sequenced material: PBMCs from the stem cell graft donor, taken from the stem cell graft. The source is a human donor who donated a stem cell graft to a child with acute lymphoblastic leukemia.

V is TRBV20-1 and J is TRBJ2-1; the D gene is possibly TRBD2 (6 bases). CDR1 is DFQATT, CDR2 SNEGSKA, per germline (reference sequence). The CDR3 runs 16 residues. Trimming cost V 2 bases and J 5 bases, with 19 bases left between them. Written as DNA, the CDR3 is TGCAGTGCTAGACCTCCAGGGAGGCTAGGGGACAATGAGCAGTTCTTC. It encodes CSARPPGRLGDNEQFF.

This clonotype was found a few times. The V gene is TRBV5-1, the J gene TRBJ2-1; TRBD2 might be the D (7 bases). The germline gives CDR1 SGHRS, CDR2 YFSETQ. V dropped 4 bases and J dropped 7 bases, with 27 bases sitting between them. The CDR3 covers 18 residues. The CDR3 sequence is CASSPVGVRGGPGNEQFF. CDR3 nucleotides: TGCGCCAGCAGCCCGGTGGGGGTACGCGGGGGCCCAGGTAATGAGCAGTTCTTC.